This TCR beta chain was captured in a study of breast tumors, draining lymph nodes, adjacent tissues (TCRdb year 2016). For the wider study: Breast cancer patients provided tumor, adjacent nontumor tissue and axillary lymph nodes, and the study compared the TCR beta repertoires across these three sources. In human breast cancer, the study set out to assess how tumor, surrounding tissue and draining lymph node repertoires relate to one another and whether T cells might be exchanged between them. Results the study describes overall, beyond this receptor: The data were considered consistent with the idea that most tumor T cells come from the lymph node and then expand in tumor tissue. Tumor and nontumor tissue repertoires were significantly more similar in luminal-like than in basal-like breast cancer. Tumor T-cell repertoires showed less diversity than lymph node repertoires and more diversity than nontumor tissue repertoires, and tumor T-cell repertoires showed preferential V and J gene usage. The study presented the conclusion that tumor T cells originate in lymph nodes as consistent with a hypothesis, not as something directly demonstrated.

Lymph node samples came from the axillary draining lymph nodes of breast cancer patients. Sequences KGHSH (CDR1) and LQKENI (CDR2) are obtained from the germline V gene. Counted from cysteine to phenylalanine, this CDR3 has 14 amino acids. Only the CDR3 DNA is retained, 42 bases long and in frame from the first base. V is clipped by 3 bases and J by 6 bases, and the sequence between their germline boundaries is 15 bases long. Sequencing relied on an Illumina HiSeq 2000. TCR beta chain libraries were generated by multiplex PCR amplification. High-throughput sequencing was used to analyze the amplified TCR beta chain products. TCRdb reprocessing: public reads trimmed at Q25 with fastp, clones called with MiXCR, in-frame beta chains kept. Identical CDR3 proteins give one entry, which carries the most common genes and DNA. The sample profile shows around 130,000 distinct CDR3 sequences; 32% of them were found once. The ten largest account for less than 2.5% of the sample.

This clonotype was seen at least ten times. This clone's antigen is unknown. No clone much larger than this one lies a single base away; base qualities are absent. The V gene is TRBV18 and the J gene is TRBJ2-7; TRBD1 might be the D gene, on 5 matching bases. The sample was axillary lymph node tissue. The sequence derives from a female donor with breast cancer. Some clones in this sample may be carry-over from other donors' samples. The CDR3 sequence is CASSPNSGSGEQYF. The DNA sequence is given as TGTGCCAGCTCACCCAATTCAGGGTCCGGCGAGCAGTACTTC.